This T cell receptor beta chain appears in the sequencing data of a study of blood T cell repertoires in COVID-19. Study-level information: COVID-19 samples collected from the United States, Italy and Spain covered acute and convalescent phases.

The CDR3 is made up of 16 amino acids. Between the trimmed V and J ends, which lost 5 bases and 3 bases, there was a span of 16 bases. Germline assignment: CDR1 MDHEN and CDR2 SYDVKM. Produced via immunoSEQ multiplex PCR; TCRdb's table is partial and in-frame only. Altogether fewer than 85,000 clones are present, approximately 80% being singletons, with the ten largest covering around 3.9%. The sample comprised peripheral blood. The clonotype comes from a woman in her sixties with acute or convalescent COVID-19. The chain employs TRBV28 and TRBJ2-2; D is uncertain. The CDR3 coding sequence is TGTGCCAGCAGTGCTCCACCCCCGGGTCACACCGGGGAGCTGTTTTTT. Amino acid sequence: CASSAPPPGHTGELFF.